A selection of T cell receptor beta chains follows, all from one sample in a study of shared clonotypes between healthy human individuals. Here immunoSEQ multiplex PCR was the method, and the copy in TCRdb shows in-frame clones only, minus some. The repertoire has roughly 2.2 million clones, just over 90% of them found once; the top ten carry 0.39%. Sequencing was performed on naive CD4+ T cells from PBMCs. These receptors were collected from a man between 18 and 29 years old in good health. Some clones in this sample may be carry-over from other donors' samples. Both conserved end residues are part of each CDR3. D genes are given only for firm matches. The size of a clone is reported for some rows only, either as once, few or many, or as a class for expanded clones.

D gene,J gene,clone size,V gene,CDR3 DNA,CDR3 protein
.,TRBJ1-1,.,TRBV5-5,TGTGCCAGCAGCTTGGTTTCAGGGATGAACACTGAAGCTTTCTTT,CASSLVSGMNTEAFF
.,TRBJ1-5,.,TRBV19,TGTGCCAGTAGTATAAGGGACAGCAATCAGCCCCAGCATTTT,CASSIRDSNQPQHF
.,TRBJ2-7,.,TRBV7-2,TGTGCCAGCAGCTTAGTGGGGGCTAGCGGATCTTACGAGCAGTACTTC,CASSLVGASGSYEQYF
TRBD1,TRBJ1-2,few,TRBV6-4,TGTGCCAGCAGTGACTCGACAGGGATTGGCTACACCTTC,CASSDSTGIGYTF
.,TRBJ1-1,.,TRBV11-2,TGTGCCAGCAGCTTAGGACCAGGGCGGTACACTGAAGCTTTCTTT,CASSLGPGRYTEAFF
.,TRBJ2-7,.,TRBV4-1,TGCGCCAGCAGCCAAGATGGGCCGGGTCCCGGTTACGAGCAGTACTTC,CASSQDGPGPGYEQYF
.,TRBJ1-5,.,TRBV7-9,TGTGCCAGCAGCTTTGGGGGACCCTCTCCTCAGCCCCAGCATTTT,CASSFGGPSPQPQHF
TRBD1,TRBJ2-6,.,TRBV30,TGTGCCTGGGACAGGGGGCTCGGGGCCAACGTCCTGACTTTC,CAWDRGLGANVLTF
TRBD2,TRBJ2-1,.,TRBV5-1,TGCGCCAGCAGCTCCCTAGCGGGAGTGGGCAATGAGCAGTTCTTC,CASSSLAGVGNEQFF
TRBD2,TRBJ2-7,.,TRBV14,TGTGCCAGCAGCCCCCTAGGGACTAGCGGAACCTACGAGCAGTACTTC,CASSPLGTSGTYEQYF
.,TRBJ2-4,.,TRBV28,TGTGCCAGCAGTTTAACCCGCATCAACTTAGCCAAAAACATTCAGTACTTC,CASSLTRINLAKNIQYF
.,TRBJ1-3,.,TRBV7-2,TGTGCCAGCAGCTTAGCGCCAGCAGGCCCCATATATTTT,CASSLAPAGPIYF
.,TRBJ1-1,.,TRBV9,TGTGCCAGCAGCGGTCCGGACGGCCCGAACACTGAAGCTTTCTTT,CASSGPDGPNTEAFF
.,TRBJ1-2,.,TRBV5-1,TGCGCCAGCAGCCCTGGGGCCAGCCCGACGAACTACACCTTC,CASSPGASPTNYTF
TRBD1,TRBJ1-1,.,TRBV7-9,TGTGCCAGCAGCTTAGCTGGACAGGGCGCCGAAGCTTTCTTT,CASSLAGQGAEAFF
TRBD1,TRBJ2-1,.,TRBV11-2,TGTGCCAGCAGCACCGGGACAGCTGGGGATGAGCAGTTCTTC,CASSTGTAGDEQFF
TRBD1,TRBJ1-5,.,TRBV2,TGTGCCAGCAGGCGGGACAGGGTGGGTCTAAGCAATCAGCCCCAGCATTTT,CASRRDRVGLSNQPQHF
.,TRBJ2-7,.,TRBV29-1,TGCAGCGTTGCGACAGCTCCTCCGACCTTAGGGCAGTACTTC,CSVATAPPTLGQYF
.,TRBJ2-1,once,TRBV19,TGTGCCAGTAGTATAGGGGTGGAGGGTGAGCAGTTCTTC,CASSIGVEGEQFF
TRBD2,TRBJ2-5,once,TRBV7-9,TGTGCCAGCAGCCCCGATGGGGCTAGCGGAGAGACCCAGTACTTC,CASSPDGASGETQYF
.,TRBJ2-7,.,TRBV11-3,TGTGCCAGCAGCTTAGGGACAGCCAGCTCCTACGAGCAGTACTTC,CASSLGTASSYEQYF
.,TRBJ2-7,.,TRBV23-1,TGCGCCAGCAGTCCACCCCACGAGCAGTACTTC,CASSPPHEQYF
.,TRBJ2-3,.,TRBV25-1,TGTGCCAGCAGTGTCGGACAGACTAGCAGCGCAGATACGCAGTATTTT,CASSVGQTSSADTQYF
TRBD1,TRBJ1-1,.,TRBV27,TGTGCCAGCAGCCAGAGACAGGGGACTGAAGCTTTCTTT,CASSQRQGTEAFF
.,TRBJ1-3,.,TRBV19,TGTGCCACTCTCAGCTCTGGAAACACCATATATTTT,CATLSSGNTIYF
.,TRBJ2-1,.,TRBV28,TGTGCCAGCAGTCCCCCCGGGGTCTACAATGAGCAGTTCTTC,CASSPPGVYNEQFF
.,TRBJ2-2,once,TRBV6-5,TGTGCCAGCAGCACGGGATCGAGGTCCACCGGGGAGCTGTTTTTT,CASSTGSRSTGELFF